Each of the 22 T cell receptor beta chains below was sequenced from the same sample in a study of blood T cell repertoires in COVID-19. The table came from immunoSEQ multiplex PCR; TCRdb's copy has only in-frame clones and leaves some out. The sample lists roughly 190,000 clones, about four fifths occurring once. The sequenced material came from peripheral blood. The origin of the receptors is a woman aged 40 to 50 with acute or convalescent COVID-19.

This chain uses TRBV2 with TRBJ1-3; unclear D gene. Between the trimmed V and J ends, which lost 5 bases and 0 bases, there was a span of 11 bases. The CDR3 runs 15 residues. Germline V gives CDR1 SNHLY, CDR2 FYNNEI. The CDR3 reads CASSLTRSSGNTIYF. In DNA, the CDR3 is TGTGCCAGCAGTTTGACACGGTCCTCTGGAAACACCATATATTTT.

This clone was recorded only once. The CDR3 DNA reads TGTGCCAGCAGCTTACCGGGACTAGCGGGAGCTAAGAATGAGCAGTTCTTC. It is translated as CASSLPGLAGAKNEQFF. This chain links TRBV7-6 with TRBJ2-1; 14 bases match TRBD2. Germline V lookup: CDR1 SGHVS, CDR2 FNYEAQ. V trimming: 2 bases; J trimming: 7 bases; junction bases outside the gene matches: 7. The CDR3 is 17 amino acids.

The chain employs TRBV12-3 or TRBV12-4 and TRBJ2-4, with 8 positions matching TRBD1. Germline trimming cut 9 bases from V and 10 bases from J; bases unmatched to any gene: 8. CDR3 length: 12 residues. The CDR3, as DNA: TGTGCCAGTTGTTCCGACAGGGGTATTCAGTACTTC. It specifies CASCSDRGIQYF.

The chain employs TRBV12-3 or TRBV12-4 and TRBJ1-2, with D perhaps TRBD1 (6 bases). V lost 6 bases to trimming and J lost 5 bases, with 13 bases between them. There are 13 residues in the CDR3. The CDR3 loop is CASSFGQQYGYTF. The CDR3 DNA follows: TGTGCCAGCAGCTTTGGACAGCAATATGGCTACACCTTC.

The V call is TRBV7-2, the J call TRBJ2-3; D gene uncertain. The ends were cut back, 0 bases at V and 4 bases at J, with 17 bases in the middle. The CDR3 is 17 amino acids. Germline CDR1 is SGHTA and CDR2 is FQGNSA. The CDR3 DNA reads TGTGCCAGCAGCTTAGCCCTTTTCGGTCTAAATCCAGATACGCAGTATTTT. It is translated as CASSLALFGLNPDTQYF.

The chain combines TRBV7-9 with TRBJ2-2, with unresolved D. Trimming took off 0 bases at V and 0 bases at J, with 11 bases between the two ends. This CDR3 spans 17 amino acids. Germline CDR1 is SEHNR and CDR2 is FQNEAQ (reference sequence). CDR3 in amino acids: CASSLAMATPNTGELFF. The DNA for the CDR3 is TGTGCCAGCAGCTTAGCGATGGCGACACCGAACACCGGGGAGCTGTTTTTT. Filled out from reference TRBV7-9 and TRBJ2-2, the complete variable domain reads DTGVSQNPRHKITKRGQNVTFRCDPISEHNRLYWYRQTLGQGPEFLTYFQNEAQLEKSRLLSDRFSAERPKGSFSTLEIQRTEQGDSAMYLCASSLAMATPNTGELFFGEGSRLTVL.

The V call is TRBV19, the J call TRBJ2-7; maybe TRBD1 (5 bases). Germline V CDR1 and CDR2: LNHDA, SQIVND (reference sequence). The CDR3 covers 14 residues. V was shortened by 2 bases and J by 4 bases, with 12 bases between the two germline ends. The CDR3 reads CASSIQGFGYEQYF. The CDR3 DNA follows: TGTGCCAGTAGTATACAGGGATTCGGGTACGAGCAGTACTTC. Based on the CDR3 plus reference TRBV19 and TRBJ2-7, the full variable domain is DGGITQSPKYLFRKEGQNVTLSCEQNLNHDAMYWYRQDPGQGLRLIYYSQIVNDFQKGDIAEGYSVSREKKESFPLTVTSAQKNPTAFYLCASSIQGFGYEQYFGPGTRLTVT.

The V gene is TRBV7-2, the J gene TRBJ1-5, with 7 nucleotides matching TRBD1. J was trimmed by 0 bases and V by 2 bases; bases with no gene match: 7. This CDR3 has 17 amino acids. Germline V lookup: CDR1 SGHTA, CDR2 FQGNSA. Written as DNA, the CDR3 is TGTGCCAGCAGCTTAAACCAGGGGGGAAATAGCAATCAGCCCCAGCATTTT. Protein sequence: CASSLNQGGNSNQPQHF.

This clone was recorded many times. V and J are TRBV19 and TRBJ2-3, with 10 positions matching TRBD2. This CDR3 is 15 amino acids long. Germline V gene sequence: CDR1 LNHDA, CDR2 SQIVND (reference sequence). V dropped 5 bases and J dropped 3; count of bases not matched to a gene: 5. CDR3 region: CASSVLAGETDTQYF. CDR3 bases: TGTGCCAGTAGTGTCCTAGCGGGAGAAACAGATACGCAGTATTTT.

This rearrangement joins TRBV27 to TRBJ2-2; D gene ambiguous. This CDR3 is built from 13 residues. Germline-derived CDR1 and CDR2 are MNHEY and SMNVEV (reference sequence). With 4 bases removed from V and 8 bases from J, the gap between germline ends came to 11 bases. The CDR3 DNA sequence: TGTGCCAGCAGTTCTGAGGCCGGTGGGGAGCTGTTTTTT. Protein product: CASSSEAGGELFF.

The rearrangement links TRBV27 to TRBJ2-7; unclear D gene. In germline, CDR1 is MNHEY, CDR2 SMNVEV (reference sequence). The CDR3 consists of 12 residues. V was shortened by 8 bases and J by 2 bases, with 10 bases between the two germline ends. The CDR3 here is CASRGSAYEQYF. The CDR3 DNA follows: TGTGCCAGCCGTGGTAGTGCCTACGAGCAGTACTTC.

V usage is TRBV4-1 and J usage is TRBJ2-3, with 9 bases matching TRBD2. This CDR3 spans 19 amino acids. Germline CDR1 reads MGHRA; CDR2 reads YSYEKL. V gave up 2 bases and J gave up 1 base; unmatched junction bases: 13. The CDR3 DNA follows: TGCGCCAGCAGCCAAACGGGTGCGGGAGGGTCGGCCCGCACAGATACGCAGTATTTT. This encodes CASSQTGAGGSARTDTQYF.

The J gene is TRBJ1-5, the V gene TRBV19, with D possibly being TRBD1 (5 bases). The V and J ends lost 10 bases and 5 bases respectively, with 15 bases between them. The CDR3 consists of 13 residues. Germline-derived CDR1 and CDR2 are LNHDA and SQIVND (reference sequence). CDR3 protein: CATSGGAHQPQHF. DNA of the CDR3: TGTGCCACCTCGGGGGGAGCTCATCAGCCCCAGCATTTT.

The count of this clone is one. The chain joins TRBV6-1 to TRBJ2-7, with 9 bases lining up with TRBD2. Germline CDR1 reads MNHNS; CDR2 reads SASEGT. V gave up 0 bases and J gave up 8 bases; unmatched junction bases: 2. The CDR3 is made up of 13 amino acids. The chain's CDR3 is CASSEASGSQQYF. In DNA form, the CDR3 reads TGTGCCAGCAGTGAAGCTAGCGGGAGTCAGCAGTACTTC.

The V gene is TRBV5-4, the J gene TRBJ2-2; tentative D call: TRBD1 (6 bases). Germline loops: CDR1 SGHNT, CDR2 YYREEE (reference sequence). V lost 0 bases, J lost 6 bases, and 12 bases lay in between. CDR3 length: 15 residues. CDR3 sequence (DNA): TGTGCCAGCAGCTTGGGGGGGCAATATTCCGGGGAGCTGTTTTTT. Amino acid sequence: CASSLGGQYSGELFF.

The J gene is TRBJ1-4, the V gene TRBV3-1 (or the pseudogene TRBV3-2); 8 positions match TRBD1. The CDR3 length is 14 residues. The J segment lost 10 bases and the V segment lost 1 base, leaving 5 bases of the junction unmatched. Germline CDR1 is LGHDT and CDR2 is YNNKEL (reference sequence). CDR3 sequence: CASSQGTGMRKLFF. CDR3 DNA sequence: TGTGCCAGCAGCCAAGGGACAGGGATGAGAAAACTGTTTTTT.

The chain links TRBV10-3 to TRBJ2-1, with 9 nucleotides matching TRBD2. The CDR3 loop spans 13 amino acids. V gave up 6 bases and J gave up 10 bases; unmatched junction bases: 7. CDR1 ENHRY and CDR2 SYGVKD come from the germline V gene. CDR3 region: CAIRSVAGEEQFF. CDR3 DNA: TGTGCCATCAGAAGCGTAGCGGGGGAAGAGCAGTTCTTC.

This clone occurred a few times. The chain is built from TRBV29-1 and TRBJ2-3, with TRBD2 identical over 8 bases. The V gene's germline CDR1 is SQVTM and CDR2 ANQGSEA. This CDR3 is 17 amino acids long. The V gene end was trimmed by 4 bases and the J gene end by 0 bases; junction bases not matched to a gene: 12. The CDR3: CSVGGLASPYSTDTQYF. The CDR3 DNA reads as TGCAGCGTTGGTGGACTAGCTTCACCATATAGCACAGATACGCAGTATTTT.

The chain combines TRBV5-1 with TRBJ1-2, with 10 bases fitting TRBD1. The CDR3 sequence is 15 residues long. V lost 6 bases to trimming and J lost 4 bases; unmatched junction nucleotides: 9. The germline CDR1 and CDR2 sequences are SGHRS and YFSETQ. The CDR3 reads CASNPRTGGFYGYTF. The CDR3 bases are TGCGCCAGCAACCCCCGGACAGGGGGTTTCTATGGCTACACCTTC.

CDR3 coding DNA: TGTGCCAGCAGCTATAGACTAGCGGAGAGCACCGGGGAGCTGTTTTTT. Protein product: CASSYRLAESTGELFF. The V gene is TRBV7-8, the J gene TRBJ2-2; 9 bases are a match to TRBD2. V lost 4 bases, J lost 4 bases, and 7 bases stayed unmatched. The V gene's germline CDR1 is SGHVS and CDR2 FQNEAQ. The CDR3 runs 16 residues. The variable domain in full, completed from reference TRBV7-8 and TRBJ2-2, reads GAGVSQSPRYKVAKRGQDVALRCDPISGHVSLFWYQQALGQGPEFLTYFQNEAQLDKSGLPSDRFFAERPEGSVSTLKIQRTQQEDSAVYLCASSYRLAESTGELFFGEGSRLTVL.

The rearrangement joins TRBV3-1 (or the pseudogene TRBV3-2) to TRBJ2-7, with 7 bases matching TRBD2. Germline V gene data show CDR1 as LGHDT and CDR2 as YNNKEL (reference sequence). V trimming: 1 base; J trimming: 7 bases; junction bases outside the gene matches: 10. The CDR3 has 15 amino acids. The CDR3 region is CASSQVLAANGEQYF. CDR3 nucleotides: TGTGCCAGCAGCCAAGTCCTAGCGGCTAATGGGGAGCAGTACTTC.

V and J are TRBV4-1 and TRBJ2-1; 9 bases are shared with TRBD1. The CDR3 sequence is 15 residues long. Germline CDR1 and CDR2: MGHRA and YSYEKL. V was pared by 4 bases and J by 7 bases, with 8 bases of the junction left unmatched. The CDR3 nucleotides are TGCGCCAGCAGCCCGACCGGGACAGGGACTAATGAGCAGTTCTTC. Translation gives CASSPTGTGTNEQFF.